This record covers a single TCR beta chain. Its antigen is unknown. These data are taken from a study of cytomegalovirus exposure and HLA in healthy donors. Whole-study findings and limits: As was reported, the classifier diagnosed cytomegalovirus status with high specificity and sensitivity. Rare sequences made up most TCRs, while some public TCRs were found in many donors.

With 1 base removed from V and 0 bases from J, the gap between germline ends came to 16 bases. CDR1 is SGHAT, CDR2 FQNNGV, per germline. CDR3 length: 18 amino acids. The PCR used 60 Vbeta and 13 Jbeta primers. Produced via immunoSEQ multiplex PCR; TCRdb's table is partial and in-frame only. This listing includes around 150,000 clones. The sample taken for sequencing was PBMCs. This rearrangement joins TRBV11-2 to TRBJ1-3, with D tentatively TRBD1 (5 bases). This sequence was found in a man aged 35-49 years in good health and CMV-seronegative. The DNA for the CDR3 is TGTGCCAGCAGCTTAGGCGGCCGGGGGTCAAACTCTGGAAACACCATATATTTT. Protein: CASSLGGRGSNSGNTIYF.